This T cell receptor beta chain was found in a study of siplizumab effects on memory and regulatory T cells. In each sample, 85,000 to 100,000 TCR templates were assayed. TCRdb's table, derived via immunoSEQ multiplex PCR, lists solely in-frame clones and lacks some. The table has fewer than 70,000 clones, roughly 88% seen once. Study results and limitations: Naive T cells were seemingly more diverse than memory cells, and major contributions to the alloresponse seemed to be made by them. The alloreactive clones that mapped to unstimulated subsets made up only a minor fraction.

Germline-derived CDR1 and CDR2 are LNHDA and SQIVND (reference sequence). V lost 2 bases, J lost 7 bases, and 15 bases lay in between. The CDR3 is 15 amino acids. This clone was detected once. Its target is not known. The chain couples TRBV19 to TRBJ1-5, with D tentatively TRBD1 (5 bases). The origin of this receptor is a human donor in good health. Specimen: Tregs sorted from blood. CDR3 in amino acids: CASSINPGNGQPQHF. The CDR3 DNA reads as TGTGCCAGTAGTATAAATCCAGGGAATGGGCAGCCCCAGCATTTT.